The clone carrying this TCR beta chain was observed a handful of times. No antigen is known for it. The sample belongs to a study of CD8 T cells in ankylosing spondylitis. Quantitative molecular-barcoded 5'-RACE generated the TCR beta libraries. MiXCR, applied by TCRdb to the 5' RACE reads, yields one record per CDR3 protein. The sample contains roughly 180,000 distinct CDR3 sequences, around a tenth of which appear only once. The study, taken as a whole, reports: The study looked at matched synovial fluid samples from ankylosing spondylitis patients. Disease-linked clones were reported to be significantly enriched there. Seven to nine highly homologous variants made up a TCR beta motif that seemed to typify ankylosing spondylitis blood.

This CDR3 has 13 amino acids. Germline CDR1 is DFQATT and CDR2 is SNEGSKA (reference sequence). After removal of 2 bases from V and 3 bases from J, the junction contained 4 bases not matched to a gene. The clonotype comes from a female donor with ankylosing spondylitis or in good health (not recorded which). The chain recombines TRBV20-1 with TRBJ2-7; 7 bases align to TRBD2. Sample: blood, either unsorted or a sorted T cell fraction (not recorded which). The CDR3 DNA reads as TGCAGTGCTAGACTAGCGGCCCACTACGAGCAGTACTTC. It specifies CSARLAAHYEQYF.